This paragraph covers one T cell receptor beta chain sequence. Clones were sequenced by immunoSEQ multiplex PCR, and TCRdb holds only the in-frame ones, with some missing. The table has under 300,000 clones, around four fifths seen once; the top ten hold more than 6%. The V and J ends lost 1 base and 3 bases, in that order; junction bases with no gene match: 6. Germline V gives CDR1 SGHTA, CDR2 FQGNSA. This CDR3 contains 15 residues. This entry comes from a study of blood T cell repertoires in COVID-19. In the study overall: There were acute and convalescent COVID-19 samples, and they came from the United States, Italy and Spain.

This sequence originates from a woman between 55 and 75 years old with active or convalescent COVID-19. The chain combines TRBV7-2 with TRBJ2-7, with TRBD2 matching over 7 bases. The material sequenced was peripheral blood. DNA for the CDR3: TGTGCCAGCAGCTTAGAGGCTAGCGGTAACTACGAGCAGTACTTC. This codes for CASSLEASGNYEQYF.